This is a list of T cell receptor beta chains from one sample in a study of blood T cell repertoires in COVID-19. Data came from immunoSEQ multiplex PCR; TCRdb stores just in-frame clones and leaves some out. The sample contains more than 200,000 clones, more than 60% of which appear only once. Sequencing used peripheral blood. The receptors derive from a woman aged 40 to 50 with active or convalescent COVID-19. The CDR3 runs from the conserved cysteine through the conserved F or W. Each record gives: clone size, V gene, D gene, J gene, CDR3 protein, CDR3 DNA. D genes are given only for firm matches. Rows give clone size only sometimes, using once, few, many, or a class for an expanded clone.

>-|TRBV6-5|-|TRBJ1-1
CASARDSALSTEAFF
TGTGCCAGCGCCCGGGACTCGGCGCTGAGCACTGAAGCTTTCTTT
>-|TRBV15|TRBD1|TRBJ1-5
CATSRGQGDQPQHF
TGTGCCACCAGCAGGGGACAGGGAGATCAGCCCCAGCATTTT
>-|TRBV4-2|-|TRBJ1-1
CASSQLVLGGARRLGTEAFF
TGTGCCAGCAGCCAACTCGTTCTAGGAGGGGCCAGAAGGTTGGGCACTGAAGCTTTCTTT
>-|TRBV28|-|TRBJ1-3
CASSEMGAGAGNTIYF
TGTGCCAGCAGTGAAATGGGCGCCGGTGCTGGAAACACCATATATTTT
>-|TRBV4-1|-|TRBJ1-2
CASSQEIRDNLYGYTF
TGCGCCAGCAGCCAAGAGATCCGGGACAATCTCTATGGCTACACCTTC
>-|TRBV14|-|TRBJ2-1
CASSQDSDWLSYNEQFF
TGTGCCAGCAGCCAAGATTCAGACTGGTTATCCTACAATGAGCAGTTCTTC
>few|TRBV7-9|-|TRBJ1-1
CASIPSGGVNTEAFF
TGTGCCAGCATCCCCTCGGGAGGGGTGAACACTGAAGCTTTCTTT
>-|TRBV2|TRBD1|TRBJ1-5
CASREQGASNQPQHF
TGTGCCAGCAGGGAACAGGGGGCGAGCAATCAGCCCCAGCATTTT
>-|TRBV14|TRBD1|TRBJ1-2
CASSLDRVGYTF
TGTGCCAGCAGCCTAGACAGGGTCGGCTACACCTTC
>few|TRBV11-3|-|TRBJ2-7
CASSSPGHWTYWAYEQYF
TGTGCCAGCAGCAGTCCGGGACATTGGACATATTGGGCCTACGAGCAGTACTTC
>-|TRBV7-6|TRBD1|TRBJ1-6
CASSSGQGLPLHF
TGTGCCAGCAGCTCTGGACAGGGGTTACCCCTCCACTTT
>-|TRBV3-1/TRBV3-2|-|TRBJ2-5
CASSQGVTRETQYF
TGTGCCAGCAGCCAAGGGGTCACGCGGGAGACCCAGTACTTC
>-|TRBV13|-|TRBJ2-2
CASSLGGRVWTGELFF
TGTGCCAGCAGCTTAGGCGGCAGGGTTTGGACCGGGGAGCTGTTTTTT
>-|TRBV7-2|TRBD1|TRBJ1-2
CASSLDRGRGYTF
TGTGCCAGCAGCTTAGACAGGGGGCGCGGCTACACCTTC
>-|TRBV11-2|-|TRBJ1-1
CASSLEGQSTEAFF
TGTGCCAGCAGCTTAGAAGGACAGTCCACTGAAGCTTTCTTT
>-|TRBV12-5|-|TRBJ1-2
CASQQNYGYTF
TGTGCTAGTCAACAGAACTATGGCTACACCTTC
>-|TRBV28|-|TRBJ1-2
CASSSNRDRSYTF
TGTGCCAGCAGTTCAAACAGGGATAGGAGCTACACCTTC
>-|TRBV19|-|TRBJ1-3
CASSVLQGSSGNTIYF
TGTGCCAGTAGTGTGCTACAGGGCAGCTCTGGAAACACCATATATTTT
>-|TRBV6-6|TRBD1|TRBJ1-2
CASSRDRGTGTDGYTF
TGTGCCAGCAGTAGAGATAGGGGGACAGGGACCGATGGCTACACCTTC
>-|TRBV4-1|TRBD2|TRBJ2-2
CASSHRLAPGELFF
TGCGCCAGCAGCCATAGACTAGCACCCGGGGAGCTGTTTTTT
>-|TRBV30|-|TRBJ2-6
CAWSAVSSGANVLTF
TGTGCCTGGAGTGCGGTGAGCTCTGGGGCCAACGTCCTGACTTTC
>-|TRBV30|-|TRBJ1-5
CAWSTGEAWPQHF
TGTGCCTGGAGTACGGGGGAGGCCTGGCCCCAGCATTTT
>-|TRBV7-6|TRBD1|TRBJ2-2
CASRGQTNTGELFF
TGTGCCAGCAGGGGACAGACGAACACCGGGGAGCTGTTTTTT
>-|TRBV11-2|-|TRBJ2-3
CASSYTESLTDTQYF
TGTGCCAGCAGCTACACAGAGTCGTTGACAGATACGCAGTATTTT
>-|TRBV10-3|-|TRBJ1-1
CAISLTGANTEAFF
TGTGCCATCAGCCTGACAGGAGCGAACACTGAAGCTTTCTTT
>-|TRBV5-1|-|TRBJ1-1
CASSLAGGAAVPEAFF
TGCGCCAGCAGCTTGGCCGGCGGGGCCGCGGTCCCTGAAGCTTTCTTT
>-|TRBV12-3/TRBV12-4|TRBD1|TRBJ1-1
CASSPGQAQAFF
TGTGCCAGCAGTCCCGGACAGGCCCAAGCTTTCTTT
>-|TRBV6-1|TRBD1|TRBJ1-2
CASSEKGALGYTF
TGTGCCAGCAGTGAAAAGGGGGCGCTTGGCTACACCTTC
>few|TRBV19|TRBD1|TRBJ2-2
CASSILGQGAFGELFF
TGTGCCAGTAGTATCCTGGGACAGGGAGCATTCGGGGAGCTGTTTTTT
>-|TRBV6-5|-|TRBJ2-3
CASVKGRVTDTQYF
TGTGCCAGCGTGAAGGGCAGGGTGACAGATACGCAGTATTTT
>-|TRBV3-1/TRBV3-2|-|TRBJ2-7
CASSQPPMREQYF
TGTGCCAGCAGCCAACCCCCCATGAGAGAGCAGTACTTC
>-|TRBV27|-|TRBJ1-1
CASSFRDTAFF
TGTGCCAGCAGTTTCCGGGACACCGCTTTCTTT
>-|TRBV6-5|-|TRBJ1-6
CASTPGRPGNSPLHF
TGTGCCAGCACCCCCGGGAGGCCTGGTAATTCACCCCTCCACTTT
>-|TRBV27|TRBD1|TRBJ2-3
CASSIRQGITDTQYF
TGTGCCAGCAGTATACGACAGGGGATAACAGATACGCAGTATTTT
>-|TRBV19|TRBD1|TRBJ1-5
CASSTSGTGFNQPQHF
TGTGCCAGTAGTACCTCCGGGACAGGGTTCAATCAGCCCCAGCATTTT
>-|TRBV20-1|-|TRBJ1-2
CSAEAGYTF
TGCAGTGCGGAGGCTGGCTACACCTTC
>-|TRBV9|-|TRBJ2-5
CASSVSAGMRETQYF
TGTGCCAGCAGCGTATCGGCAGGGATGAGAGAGACCCAGTACTTC
>few|TRBV19|-|TRBJ1-1
CASSIYSSLNTEAFF
TGTGCCAGTAGTATCTATAGCAGCCTGAACACTGAAGCTTTCTTT
>-|TRBV6-6|-|TRBJ1-2
CASSYEGIGYGYTF
TGTGCCAGCAGTTACGAGGGAATTGGATATGGCTACACCTTC
>few|TRBV30|-|TRBJ1-4
CAWSSGPTNEKLFF
TGTGCCTGGAGCAGCGGGCCAACTAATGAAAAACTGTTTTTT
>-|TRBV5-6|-|TRBJ2-3
CASSFGSATDTQYF
TGTGCCAGCAGCTTCGGGTCTGCCACAGATACGCAGTATTTT
>-|TRBV29-1|-|TRBJ2-6
CSVGASGANVLTF
TGCAGCGTTGGGGCGTCTGGGGCCAACGTCCTGACTTTC
>-|TRBV5-1|TRBD1|TRBJ1-2
CASSPDRGLMGYTF
TGCGCCAGCAGCCCGGACAGGGGGCTTATGGGCTACACCTTC
>-|TRBV3-1/TRBV3-2|-|TRBJ2-5
CASSQVRETQYF
TGTGCCAGCAGCCAAGTCAGGGAGACCCAGTACTTC
>-|TRBV7-3|-|TRBJ2-3
CASSPWTGRTDTQYF
TGTGCCAGCAGCCCCTGGACTGGCCGCACAGATACGCAGTATTTT